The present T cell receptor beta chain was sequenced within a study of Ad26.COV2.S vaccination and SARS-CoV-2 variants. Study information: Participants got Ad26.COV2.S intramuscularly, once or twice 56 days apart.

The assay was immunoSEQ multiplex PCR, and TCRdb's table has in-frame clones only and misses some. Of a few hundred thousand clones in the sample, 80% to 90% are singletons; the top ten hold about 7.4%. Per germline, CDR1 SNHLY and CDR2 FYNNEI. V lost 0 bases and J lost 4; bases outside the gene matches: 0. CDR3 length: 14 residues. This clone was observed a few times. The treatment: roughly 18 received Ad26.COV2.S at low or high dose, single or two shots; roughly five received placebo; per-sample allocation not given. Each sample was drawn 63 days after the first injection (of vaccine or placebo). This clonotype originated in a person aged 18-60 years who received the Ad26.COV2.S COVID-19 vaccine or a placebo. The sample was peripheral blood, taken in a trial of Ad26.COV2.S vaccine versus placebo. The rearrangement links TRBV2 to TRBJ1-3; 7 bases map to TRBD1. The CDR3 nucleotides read TGTGCCAGCAGTGAAGCGGACAGGGGAAACACCATATATTTT. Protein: CASSEADRGNTIYF.